Below are 10 T cell receptor beta chains sequenced from a single sample in a study of blood T cell repertoires in COVID-19. The data were produced by immunoSEQ multiplex PCR, yet TCRdb's version contains in-frame clones alone and is incomplete. The sample carries hundreds of thousands of clones, about 83% recorded once. Material for sequencing was PBMCs or T cells enriched from blood (not recorded which). These receptors all come from a woman aged 45 to 65 who had recovered from COVID-19.

CDR3 sequence reads: CASSDDIIMNTEAFF. CDR3 nucleotides: TGTGCCAGTAGCGATGACATAATCATGAACACTGAAGCTTTCTTT. The rearrangement links TRBV19 to TRBJ1-1; D is unresolved. Germline assignment: CDR1 LNHDA and CDR2 SQIVND (reference sequence). Trimming cost V 6 bases and J 0 bases, with 14 bases left between them. This CDR3 comprises 15 residues.

This chain links TRBV3-1 (or the pseudogene TRBV3-2) with TRBJ1-1; D is unresolved. The CDR3 consists of 15 residues. Germline V gene lookup returns CDR1 LGHDT and CDR2 YNNKEL (reference sequence). Trimming removed 0 bases from V and 1 base from J, with 9 bases in between. CDR3 DNA sequence: TGTGCCAGCAGCCAAGATTTACTTGGGAACACTGAAGCTTTCTTT. This gives the protein CASSQDLLGNTEAFF.

This clone was counted once. The rearrangement links TRBV16 to TRBJ2-3; 7 bases are a match to TRBD2. This CDR3 is built from 16 residues. The V gene's germline CDR1 is KGHSY and CDR2 FQNENV. V was pared by 5 bases and J by 2 bases, with 10 bases of the junction left unmatched. CDR3 residues: CASSKSGGGDTDTQYF. The CDR3 region has the DNA TGTGCCAGCAGCAAGTCGGGCGGGGGAGACACAGATACGCAGTATTTT.

The rearrangement joins TRBV19 to TRBJ1-5; tentative D call: TRBD1 (5 bases). V lost 0 bases to trimming and J lost 1 base, with 16 bases between them. CDR3 size: 18 residues. The germline CDR1 and CDR2 sequences are LNHDA and SQIVND (reference sequence). The CDR3 loop reads CASSIDLGVVISNQPQHF. For the CDR3, the DNA is TGTGCCAGTAGTATAGATCTAGGGGTGGTTATAAGCAATCAGCCCCAGCATTTT.

Only one count was recorded for this clone. The chain employs TRBV27 and TRBJ1-2; a weak D match, TRBD1 (5 bases). CDR3 length: 13 residues. Trimming cost V 2 bases and J 7 bases, with 11 bases left between them. Germline V CDR1 and CDR2: MNHEY, SMNVEV (reference sequence). The CDR3 DNA follows: TGTGCCAGCAGTTTAGATCAGGGCCGTGGCTACACCTTC. This translates into CASSLDQGRGYTF.

This clone has more than one count but fewer than ten. V gene TRBV28 combines with J gene TRBJ2-1; tentatively, D is TRBD1 (5 bases). This CDR3 has 16 residues. V was cut by 0 bases and J by 5 bases, with 14 bases left in between. CDR1 is MDHEN and CDR2 is SYDVKM in the germline V gene. DNA of the CDR3: TGTGCCAGCAGTTTATGGGGAACAGGTAGTAACAATGAGCAGTTCTTC. This codes for CASSLWGTGSNNEQFF. Together with reference TRBV28 and TRBJ2-1, the CDR3 gives the full variable domain: DVKVTQSSRYLVKRTGEKVFLECVQDMDHENMFWYRQDPGLGLRLIYFSYDVKMKEKGDIPEGYSVSREKKERFSLILESASTNQTSMYLCASSLWGTGSNNEQFFGPGTRLTVL.

The chain has TRBV4-2 and TRBJ1-5; D is unresolved. The germline V and J ends were trimmed by 1 base and 13 bases, with 11 bases remaining between them. Per germline, CDR1 LGHNA and CDR2 YNFKEQ. This CDR3 contains 12 residues. The CDR3 sequence: CASSQGIFPQHF. The CDR3 DNA follows: TGTGCCAGCAGCCAAGGTATATTTCCTCAGCATTTT.

The chain combines TRBV3-1 (or the pseudogene TRBV3-2) with TRBJ1-5; 8 bases map to TRBD1. Per germline, CDR1 LGHDT and CDR2 YNNKEL (reference sequence). J lost 6 bases, V lost 4 bases, and 8 bases had no gene match. This CDR3 comprises 15 residues. The CDR3 here is CASSRGQGGSQPQHF. The CDR3 DNA is TGTGCCAGCAGCCGAGGACAGGGAGGTTCTCAGCCCCAGCATTTT.

This chain connects TRBV5-1 to TRBJ1-4, with a possible D match to TRBD1 (6 bases). This CDR3 has 13 residues. Trimming shortened V by 4 bases and J by 8 bases, and 12 bases separated the two germline ends. Looked up from germline, CDR1 is SGHRS and CDR2 is YFSETQ. The chain's CDR3 is CASSANRAEKLFF. The CDR3 DNA reads TGCGCCAGCAGCGCGAACAGGGCCGAAAAACTGTTTTTT. Full variable domain (outside the CDR3, taken from reference TRBV5-1 and TRBJ1-4): KAGVTQTPRYLIKTRGQQVTLSCSPISGHRSVSWYQQTPGQGLQFLFEYFSETQRNKGNFPGRFSGRQFSNSRSEMNVSTLELGDSALYLCASSANRAEKLFFGSGTQLSVL.

The chain carries TRBV19 and TRBJ1-3; the D gene is possibly TRBD1 (6 bases). Trimming removed 8 bases from V and 7 bases from J, with 21 bases in between. The CDR3 is 15 amino acids. Germline V CDR1 and CDR2: LNHDA, SQIVND (reference sequence). CDR3 loop: CASFSTGYRPNTIYF. The CDR3 region has the DNA TGTGCCAGTTTCTCAACAGGGTACAGGCCGAACACCATATATTTT. Using reference TRBV19 and TRBJ1-3 for the parts outside the CDR3, the full variable domain is DGGITQSPKYLFRKEGQNVTLSCEQNLNHDAMYWYRQDPGQGLRLIYYSQIVNDFQKGDIAEGYSVSREKKESFPLTVTSAQKNPTAFYLCASFSTGYRPNTIYFGEGSWLTVV.